These T cell receptor beta chains were read from a single sample in a study of CD8 T cells in Susac syndrome. TCRdb reprocessed the immunoSEQ multiplex PCR reads with MiXCR, giving one entry per CDR3 protein. This table holds around 150,000 distinct CDR3 sequences, approximately 95% found once. Sequenced input: CD8+ T cells from PBMCs. The receptors come from a human donor with Susac syndrome. Each CDR3 is given with its conserved first and last residue. A D gene is named only where the DNA matches it firmly. Not all rows give a size; the values are once, few, many and, for expanded clones, a class.

d_call j_call clone_size v_call cdr3_aa cdr3_nt
- TRBJ1-5 - TRBV6-6 CASSYGGHSNQPQHF TGTGCCAGCAGTTACGGCGGACATAGCAATCAGCCCCAGCATTTT
- TRBJ2-3 - TRBV25-1 CASSEWHTQYF TGTGCCAGCAGTGAGTGGCATACGCAGTATTTT
TRBD1 TRBJ1-1 - TRBV13 CASRLQPGQAPNRVFF TGTGCCAGCAGGTTACAGCCGGGACAGGCGCCCAATAGGGTTTTCTTT
TRBD2 TRBJ2-3 - TRBV20-1 CSAISGEGPVDTQYF TGCAGTGCTATTAGCGGGGAGGGCCCCGTAGATACGCAGTATTTT
- TRBJ2-7 - TRBV20-1 CSASDRQSYEQYF TGCAGTGCTAGTGACCGGCAATCCTACGAGCAGTACTTC
- TRBJ2-2 - TRBV29-1 CSVEVGPSTGELFF TGCAGCGTTGAGGTCGGCCCGAGCACCGGGGAGCTGTTTTTT
- TRBJ2-7 - TRBV7-2 CASSFNTGGVAYEQYF TGTGCCAGCAGCTTCAATACAGGGGGGGTAGCCTACGAGCAGTACTTC
TRBD2 TRBJ2-5 - TRBV6-1 CASSTLTSGAKETQYF TGTGCCAGCAGTACCCTGACTAGCGGGGCCAAAGAGACCCAGTACTTC
- TRBJ2-7 - TRBV4-1 CASSQDLRGAEQYF TGCGCCAGCAGCCAAGATCTCCGGGGAGCCGAGCAGTACTTC
- TRBJ2-2 once TRBV13 CASKEGNTGELFF TGTGCCAGCAAGGAGGGTAACACCGGGGAGCTGTTTTTT
- TRBJ1-1 - TRBV9 CASSVEGRNTEAFF TGTGCCAGCAGCGTAGAGGGGAGGAACACTGAAGCTTTCTTT
TRBD2 TRBJ2-7 - TRBV7-3 CASSPQASGSYEQYF TGTGCCAGCAGCCCACAGGCTAGCGGGAGCTACGAGCAGTACTTC
- TRBJ1-1 - TRBV20-1 CSARVPGLNTEAFF TGCAGTGCTAGAGTCCCGGGTTTGAACACTGAAGCTTTCTTT
- TRBJ2-3 - TRBV28 CASSLFLDTQYF TGTGCCAGCAGTTTATTTCTGGATACGCAGTATTTT
TRBD1 TRBJ2-7 once TRBV9 CASSEEQGAYYEQYF TGTGCCAGCAGCGAAGAACAGGGGGCATACTACGAGCAGTACTTC
- TRBJ2-1 - TRBV20-1 CSALGDEQFF TGCAGTGCTTTAGGTGATGAGCAGTTCTTC
TRBD2 TRBJ2-7 - TRBV6-5 CASSYSLSGIGYEQYF TGTGCCAGCAGTTACTCGTTGAGCGGGATAGGGTACGAGCAGTACTTC
- TRBJ1-2 once TRBV4-1 CASSQEGQVEGYTF TGCGCCAGCAGCCAAGAAGGCCAGGTAGAGGGCTACACCTTC
TRBD2 TRBJ2-7 - TRBV25-1 CASSQAKGLAYEQYF TGTGCCAGCAGCCAAGCAAAAGGACTAGCCTACGAGCAGTACTTC
- TRBJ1-5 - TRBV9 CASSPGGGEYQPQHF TGTGCCAGCAGCCCCGGAGGAGGGGAGTATCAGCCCCAGCATTTT
- TRBJ2-7 - TRBV29-1 CSAGGGLELSYEQYF TGCAGCGCCGGGGGTGGCTTGGAGCTCTCCTACGAGCAGTACTTC
- TRBJ2-7 - TRBV9 CASSVAAASSYEQYF TGTGCCAGCAGCGTAGCAGCGGCCAGCTCCTACGAGCAGTACTTC
- TRBJ1-5 - TRBV7-9 CASSPPAGAWRIGNQPQHF TGTGCCAGCAGCCCGCCGGCAGGGGCATGGAGGATAGGCAATCAGCCCCAGCATTTT
- TRBJ1-2 once TRBV5-6 CASSFFVSGYTF TGTGCCAGCAGCTTTTTTGTCTCTGGCTACACCTTC
TRBD2 TRBJ2-7 once TRBV20-1 CSARASGRASYEQYF TGCAGTGCTAGGGCTAGCGGGAGGGCGTCCTACGAGCAGTACTTC
- TRBJ2-7 - TRBV5-1 CASSFRPKDGAYEQYF TGCGCCAGCAGCTTCAGACCCAAGGACGGTGCCTACGAGCAGTACTTC
TRBD1 TRBJ1-2 - TRBV27 CASRPGGQGLGGYTF TGTGCCAGCCGCCCAGGGGGGCAGGGTTTAGGAGGCTACACCTTC
- TRBJ1-1 - TRBV7-9 CASSLPLNTEAFF TGTGCCAGCAGCTTACCCCTCAACACTGAAGCTTTCTTT
- TRBJ2-4 - TRBV10-2 CASTSDREKNIQYF TGCGCCAGCACTTCGGACAGAGAAAAAAACATTCAGTACTTC
- TRBJ2-7 - TRBV12-3/TRBV12-4 CASSTPTPWEQYF TGTGCCAGCAGTACCCCGACCCCATGGGAGCAGTACTTC
TRBD1 TRBJ1-1 - TRBV5-6 CASSFGSGGEDTEAFF TGTGCCAGCAGCTTTGGGTCAGGGGGCGAGGACACTGAAGCTTTCTTT
- TRBJ2-4 - TRBV27 CASSLSMGVGNIQYF TGTGCCAGCAGTTTATCGATGGGGGTAGGGAACATTCAGTACTTC
TRBD2 TRBJ2-3 - TRBV19 CASSIDPSAGGTDTQYF TGTGCCAGTAGTATAGATCCGTCAGCGGGAGGTACAGATACGCAGTATTTT
- TRBJ2-7 few TRBV9 CASSVTPTYEQYF TGTGCCAGCAGCGTTACACCAACCTACGAGCAGTACTTC
- TRBJ2-1 - TRBV5-6 CASSLSGSASNEQFF TGTGCCAGCAGCTTGTCCGGGTCGGCGTCCAATGAGCAGTTCTTC
TRBD2 TRBJ2-3 - TRBV27 CASLSRTSGRSDTQYF TGTGCCAGCCTCTCAAGGACTAGCGGGAGATCAGATACGCAGTATTTT
- TRBJ1-1 - TRBV7-8 CASSSIGGAPEAFF TGTGCCAGCAGCTCTATCGGCGGGGCCCCTGAAGCTTTCTTT
- TRBJ1-2 - TRBV29-1 CSVEAGDTSPGGYTF TGCAGCGTTGAAGCGGGGGACACCTCCCCGGGTGGCTACACCTTC
- TRBJ1-4 - TRBV12-5 CASGLYEKLFF TGTGCTAGTGGTCTGTATGAAAAACTGTTTTTT
- TRBJ2-2 - TRBV20-1 CSAEDFDANTGELFF TGCAGTGCTGAAGACTTTGACGCGAACACCGGGGAGCTGTTTTTT
TRBD1 TRBJ1-2 - TRBV9 CASSPRTGDYNYGYTF TGTGCCAGCAGCCCGCGGACAGGGGATTATAACTATGGCTACACCTTC
- TRBJ2-3 - TRBV20-1 CSAREVDTQYF TGCAGTGCTAGAGAGGTCGATACGCAGTATTTT
TRBD1 TRBJ1-1 - TRBV7-9 CASSLGTTGARTEAFF TGTGCCAGCAGCTTAGGCACCACAGGGGCAAGGACTGAAGCTTTCTTT
- TRBJ2-1 - TRBV6-1 CASSELVVEQFF TGTGCCAGCAGTGAATTAGTCGTTGAGCAGTTCTTC
- TRBJ2-7 - TRBV30 CAWSSRGDLQYF TGTGCCTGGAGTTCCCGGGGTGACCTCCAGTACTTC
TRBD1 TRBJ2-1 - TRBV12-3/TRBV12-4 CASSSRDSQYNEQFF TGTGCCAGCAGCAGCCGGGACAGTCAATACAATGAGCAGTTCTTC
TRBD1 TRBJ1-1 - TRBV7-6 CASSPSGTDLNTEAFF TGTGCCAGCAGCCCCTCCGGGACAGATTTGAACACTGAAGCTTTCTTT